A single T cell receptor beta chain is shown here with its context. Trimming shortened V by 0 bases and J by 13 bases, and 15 bases separated the two germline ends. The germline CDR1 and CDR2 sequences are LGHNA and YSLEER. This CDR3 is built from 14 residues. The data derive from a study of shared clonotypes between healthy human individuals. This table comes from immunoSEQ multiplex PCR, and its TCRdb copy is limited to in-frame clones, with some not included. The table includes 1.4 million to 1.5 million clones, roughly 95% detected once. The V call is TRBV4-3, the J call TRBJ1-4, with no clear D. Material for sequencing was naive CD4+ T cells sorted from blood. Stated subset: CD45RA+ positively selected. The source of this sequence is a man aged 25-40 years in good health. Written as DNA, the CDR3 is TGCGCCAGCAGCCAAGATCACGGGTCAGACGGACTGTTTTTT. Protein: CASSQDHGSDGLFF.